Presented here are 23 T cell receptor beta chains from one specimen sequenced in a study of early T cells in non-severe SARS-CoV-2 infection. MiXCR, run by TCRdb on the 5' RACE reads, gives a single entry per CDR3 protein. The table includes approximately 42,000 distinct CDR3 sequences, approximately 7.1% detected once. Input material: whole blood. Receptors originate from an adult who was a healthcare worker with PCR-confirmed SARS-CoV-2 infection or an uninfected control (not recorded which).

The chain carries TRBV18 and TRBJ1-5, with D hard to call. Trimming removed 3 bases at V and 9 bases at J, with 12 bases between. CDR3 length: 13 residues. Germline CDR1 KGHSH, CDR2 LQKENI. CDR3 DNA: TGTGCCAGCTCACCGTCCGACACCCGGCCCCAGCATTTT. The encoded protein is CASSPSDTRPQHF.

This chain uses TRBV5-1 with TRBJ1-2; 8 bases map to TRBD1. V was pared by 4 bases and J by 3 bases, with 5 bases of the junction left unmatched. CDR1 and CDR2 from the germline V gene are SGHRS and YFSETQ. The CDR3 totals 14 residues. The CDR3 sequence: CASSIGQGYYGYTF. The CDR3 coding sequence is TGCGCCAGCAGCATCGGACAGGGTTACTATGGCTACACCTTC. The full variable domain, rest sourced from reference TRBV5-1 and TRBJ1-2, is KAGVTQTPRYLIKTRGQQVTLSCSPISGHRSVSWYQQTPGQGLQFLFEYFSETQRNKGNFPGRFSGRQFSNSRSEMNVSTLELGDSALYLCASSIGQGYYGYTFGSGTRLTVV.

This clonotype was seen at least ten times. The rearrangement uses TRBV7-6 and TRBJ1-3; D is ambiguous. CDR1 and CDR2 from the germline V gene are SGHVS and FNYEAQ. Trimming stripped 0 bases from V and 0 bases from J, with 15 bases between. CDR3 length equals 18 residues. CDR3 protein: CASSLAPPEGHSGNTIYF. The CDR3 bases are TGTGCCAGCAGCTTAGCCCCTCCGGAGGGTCACTCTGGAAACACCATATATTTT.

This clonotype showed up many times. The junction does not match germline at one end; this may be a read error. The CDR3 region is CASSRQDNPPLHF. Here the CDR3 DNA reads TGTGCCAGCAGCCGACAGGATAATCCACCCCTCCACTTT. The chain links TRBV5-4 to TRBJ1-6; TRBD1 might be the D (6 bases). The CDR3 covers 13 residues. Germline V lookup: CDR1 SGHNT, CDR2 YYREEE (reference sequence).

The chain carries TRBV27 and TRBJ2-3, with 8 bases identical to TRBD2. The V gene's germline CDR1 is MNHEY and CDR2 SMNVEV (reference sequence). J gave up 4 bases and V 2 bases, and 8 bases lay outside the gene matches. The CDR3 is 16 residues long. This CDR3 reads CASSLAPGGLSDTQYF. The CDR3 nucleotides read TGTGCCAGCAGTTTAGCTCCGGGGGGGCTGTCAGATACGCAGTATTTT.

Many counts were recorded for this clonotype. The chain uses TRBV9 and TRBJ1-1, with 7 positions matching TRBD1. The V gene end was trimmed by 3 bases and the J gene end by 1 base; junction bases not matched to a gene: 12. The CDR3 is made up of 17 amino acids. Looked up from germline, CDR1 is SGDLS and CDR2 is YYNGEE. The DNA for the CDR3 is TGTGCCAGCAGCGCAACAGGGGAGGCGGGGACGAACACTGAAGCTTTCTTT. Its protein product is CASSATGEAGTNTEAFF.

The chain is built from TRBV4-1 and TRBJ1-1; possible D gene TRBD1, 5 bases. The germline V and J ends were trimmed by 3 bases and 1 base, with 15 bases remaining between them. Germline loops: CDR1 MGHRA, CDR2 YSYEKL. The CDR3 has 16 residues. The CDR3 loop is CASSQALGPSNTEAFF. In DNA, the CDR3 is TGCGCCAGCAGCCAGGCCTTGGGGCCCTCGAACACTGAAGCTTTCTTT.

This clonotype was seen a few times. The chain employs TRBV11-3 and TRBJ2-1; TRBD2 matches at 11 bases. V lost 5 bases to trimming and J lost 0 bases; unmatched junction nucleotides: 6. The CDR3 extends over 17 amino acids. CDR1 and CDR2 (germline): SGHNT, YENEEA. The CDR3 loop is CASSPRLAGSSYNEQFF. CDR3 coding DNA: TGTGCCAGCAGCCCGCGACTAGCGGGGAGCTCCTACAATGAGCAGTTCTTC.

This clonotype was recorded a few times. This chain uses TRBV25-1 with TRBJ1-2; D unresolved. This CDR3 comprises 15 residues. With 1 base removed from V and 0 bases from J, the gap between germline ends came to 9 bases. Germline CDR1 MGHDK, CDR2 SYGVNS. CDR3 in DNA: TGTGCCAGCAGTGAATCGTCATTAGCTAACTATGGCTACACCTTC. Its translation is CASSESSLANYGYTF.

This clonotype has more than one count but fewer than ten. The chain employs TRBV9 and TRBJ2-5; D gene ambiguous. CDR3 length: 13 residues. V was shortened by 4 bases and J by 6 bases, with 13 bases between the two germline ends. Germline values: CDR1 SGDLS, CDR2 YYNGEE. This CDR3 is CASSPQPLKTQYF. DNA of the CDR3: TGTGCCAGCAGCCCCCAACCGTTAAAGACCCAGTACTTC.

This clonotype was counted between two and nine times. This chain connects TRBV27 to TRBJ1-5; D is unclear. Germline V CDR1 and CDR2: MNHEY, SMNVEV (reference sequence). V was shortened by 0 bases and J by 6 bases, with 6 bases between the two germline ends. This CDR3 has 13 residues. As DNA, the CDR3 is TGTGCCAGCAGTTTATCGGTTTCTCAGCCCCAGCATTTT. Its protein is CASSLSVSQPQHF.

At least ten counts were recorded for this clonotype. The chain combines TRBV5-6 with TRBJ2-1; 8 positions agree with TRBD1. Trimming at V came to 2 bases and at J to 1 base, leaving 5 bases not matched to a gene. Germline assignment: CDR1 SGHDT and CDR2 YYEEEE. The CDR3 extends over 16 amino acids. The CDR3 region is CASSFLTGASYNEQFF. The CDR3 DNA reads as TGTGCCAGCAGCTTCCTGACAGGGGCTTCCTACAATGAGCAGTTCTTC.

On this clonotype itself: At one end the junction does not follow the germline gene, possibly because of a read error. This chain uses TRBV4-3 with TRBJ2-7; TRBD1 might be the D (6 bases). The CDR3 is made up of 13 amino acids. CDR1 LGHNA and CDR2 YSLEER come from the germline V gene. In DNA form, the CDR3 reads TGCGCCAGCAGCCAAGATAGGGGGACGCATCCTTTCTTC. Amino acids: CASSQDRGTHPFF.

The chain employs TRBV4-2 and TRBJ2-3, with TRBD1 matching 10 bases. The germline V gene encodes CDR1 LGHNA and CDR2 YNFKEQ. The junction had 5 bases not matched to a gene; V was cut back by 5 bases and J by 0 bases. The CDR3 totals 16 residues. The CDR3 coding sequence is TGTGCCAGCAGCAGAGGGGGACAGGGGAGCACAGATACGCAGTATTTT. Translation: CASSRGGQGSTDTQYF.

This clonotype was picked up a small number of times. This sequence joins TRBV5-5 and TRBJ2-5; 9 nucleotides agree with TRBD1. Trimming at V came to 4 bases and at J to 2 bases, leaving 6 bases not matched to a gene. This CDR3 has 15 residues. The germline V gene encodes CDR1 SGHKS and CDR2 YYEKEE (reference sequence). Here the CDR3 reads CASSVGQGLQETQYF. The CDR3 bases are TGTGCCAGCAGCGTGGGACAGGGCCTACAAGAGACCCAGTACTTC.

The chain uses TRBV12-3 or TRBV12-4 and TRBJ2-2, with 8 positions matching TRBD1. The CDR3 contains 13 residues. J was trimmed by 6 bases and V by 5 bases; bases with no gene match: 2. CDR3 in amino acids: CASSVTGAGELFF. The CDR3 DNA follows: TGTGCCAGCAGTGTGACAGGGGCCGGGGAGCTGTTTTTT.

In its sample, this clonotype was seen a few times. V usage is TRBV5-1 and J usage is TRBJ2-7; maybe TRBD2 (5 bases). Germline V gene sequence: CDR1 SGHRS, CDR2 YFSETQ. The CDR3 runs 16 residues. Deletions cut 0 bases from V and 0 bases from J, with 13 bases between. DNA of the CDR3: TGCGCCAGCAGCTTGGAAGGCGCGGGTAGCTCCTACGAGCAGTACTTC. Translated: CASSLEGAGSSYEQYF.

V and J are TRBV7-9 and TRBJ2-2; D is uncertain. V was clipped by 1 base and J by 3 bases, with 6 bases between them. This CDR3 has 14 residues. Germline V lookup: CDR1 SEHNR, CDR2 FQNEAQ (reference sequence). The CDR3: CASSLEYDTGELFF. The DNA of the CDR3 is TGTGCCAGCAGCTTAGAATACGACACCGGGGAGCTGTTTTTT.

The chain joins TRBV14 to TRBJ2-1; D unresolved. The CDR3 contains 14 residues. V lost 3 bases to trimming and J lost 6 bases, with 12 bases between them. From germline, CDR1 is SGHDN and CDR2 FVKESK. The CDR3 DNA is TGTGCCAGCAGCCATTGGGTTTCCCCCAATGAGCAGTTCTTC. Translating gives CASSHWVSPNEQFF.

This clonotype occurred many times. The chain employs TRBV13 and TRBJ1-1, with a possible D match to TRBD1 (6 bases). The CDR3 totals 18 residues. The germline V gene encodes CDR1 PRHDT and CDR2 FYEKMQ (reference sequence). Between the trimmed V and J ends, which lost 5 bases and 0 bases, there was a span of 22 bases. This chain's CDR3 is CASSLVGTDSSMNTEAFF. For the CDR3, the DNA is TGTGCCAGCAGCCTTGTGGGGACGGACAGTTCCATGAACACTGAAGCTTTCTTT.

This clonotype was detected only a few times. V gene TRBV20-1 combines with J gene TRBJ2-7, with 10 bases aligning to TRBD2. In germline, CDR1 is DFQATT, CDR2 SNEGSKA (reference sequence). This CDR3 region has 16 residues. Unmatched junction bases numbered 13, after V lost 5 bases and J lost 3 bases. The chain's CDR3 is CSAPGGPSGGYYEQYF. CDR3 in DNA: TGCAGTGCTCCAGGCGGCCCTAGCGGGGGTTACTACGAGCAGTACTTC.

The chain carries TRBV12-3 or TRBV12-4 and TRBJ2-3, with a possible D match to TRBD1 (5 bases). There are 15 residues in the CDR3. The V end lost 6 bases, the J end lost 4 bases, and 17 bases lay between the germline ends. The CDR3 region is CASRRQSSSADTQYF. The CDR3 DNA reads as TGTGCCAGCAGACGACAGTCCTCAAGTGCAGATACGCAGTATTTT.

This clonotype was counted many times. In DNA, the CDR3 is TGTGCCAGCACCGAGGACAGGGGATGTTACGAGCAGTACTTC. Protein product: CASTEDRGCYEQYF. The chain uses TRBV27 and TRBJ2-7; TRBD1 agrees at 9 bases. The V and J ends lost 7 bases and 4 bases, in that order; junction bases with no gene match: 8. The CDR3 length is 14 residues. Germline loops: CDR1 MNHEY, CDR2 SMNVEV (reference sequence).